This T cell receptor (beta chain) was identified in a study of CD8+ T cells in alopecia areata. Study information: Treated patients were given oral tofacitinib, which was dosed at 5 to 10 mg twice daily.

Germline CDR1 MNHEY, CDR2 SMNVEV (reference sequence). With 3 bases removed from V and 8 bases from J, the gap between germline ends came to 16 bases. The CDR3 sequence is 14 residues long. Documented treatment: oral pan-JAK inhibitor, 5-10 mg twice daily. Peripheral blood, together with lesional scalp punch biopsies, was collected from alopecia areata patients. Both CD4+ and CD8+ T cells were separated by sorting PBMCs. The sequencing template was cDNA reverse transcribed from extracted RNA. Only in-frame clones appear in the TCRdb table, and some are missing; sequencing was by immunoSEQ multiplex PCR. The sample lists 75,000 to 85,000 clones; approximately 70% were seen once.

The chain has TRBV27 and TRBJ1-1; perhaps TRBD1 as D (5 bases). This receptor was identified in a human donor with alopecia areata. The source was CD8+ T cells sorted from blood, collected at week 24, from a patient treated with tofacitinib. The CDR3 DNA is TGTGCCAGCAGTTTCCAATCTCCGGGACGGGAAGCTTTCTTT. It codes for CASSFQSPGREAFF.